These 32 T cell receptor beta chains were sequenced from one sample in a study of shared clonotypes between healthy human individuals. Naive CD8 cells comprised CD45RO-negative, CCR7-positively selected cells, excluding terminally differentiated effector memory CD45RA+ cells. The assay was immunoSEQ multiplex PCR, and TCRdb's table has in-frame clones only and misses some. This table holds over 2 million clones, just under 95% found once. Input material: naive CD8+ T cells sorted from blood. The receptors stem from a man aged 18 to 30 in good health.

V is TRBV7-8 and J is TRBJ2-7; tentatively, D is TRBD1 (6 bases). The V gene's germline CDR1 is SGHVS and CDR2 FQNEAQ. The V end lost 3 bases, the J end lost 3 bases, and 18 bases lay between the germline ends. The CDR3 is 16 residues long. The CDR3 DNA sequence: TGTGCCAGCAGCTTGAGTGAAGGACAGCCTATCTACGAGCAGTACTTC. It yields the protein CASSLSEGQPIYEQYF.

Notes on this clone: Other nucleotide sequences in the sample specify the same CDR3. The V and J genes are TRBV7-9 and TRBJ1-2; possibly TRBD1 for D (5 bases). This CDR3 is 13 amino acids long. CDR1 and CDR2 (germline): SEHNR, FQNEAQ (reference sequence). V was clipped by 3 bases and J by 4 bases, with 9 bases between them. Written as DNA, the CDR3 is TGTGCCAGCAGCTTGGGAACAGGCTATGGCTACACCTTC. Amino acid sequence: CASSLGTGYGYTF.

This clone was observed many times. This sequence joins TRBV4-1 and TRBJ2-5; perhaps TRBD1 as D (5 bases). Germline V gives CDR1 MGHRA, CDR2 YSYEKL. This CDR3 is built from 17 residues. V was clipped by 0 bases and J by 6 bases, with 20 bases between them. In DNA, the CDR3 is TGCGCCAGCAGCCAAGATTTACAACAGGCCCTCGAGAAGACCCAGTACTTC. Amino acid sequence: CASSQDLQQALEKTQYF.

V gene TRBV7-9 combines with J gene TRBJ1-2, with D tentatively TRBD1 (6 bases). This CDR3 is built from 15 residues. The V and J ends lost 4 bases and 8 bases respectively, with 20 bases between them. Germline values: CDR1 SEHNR, CDR2 FQNEAQ (reference sequence). The CDR3 coding sequence is TGTGCCAGCAGCTCTTCTCGACAGGCGGTTGAGGGCTACACCTTC. Its translation: CASSSSRQAVEGYTF.

The rearrangement joins TRBV5-1 to TRBJ2-7; 9 bases match TRBD2. Germline CDR1 and CDR2: SGHRS and YFSETQ. V lost 1 base and J lost 2; bases outside the gene matches: 4. This CDR3 has 15 amino acids. The CDR3 region is CASSLRLAETYEQYF. The CDR3 DNA follows: TGCGCCAGCAGCTTGAGACTAGCGGAGACCTACGAGCAGTACTTC.

This chain links TRBV5-4 with TRBJ2-7; 8 nucleotides line up with TRBD2. Trimming cost V 3 bases and J 5 bases; bases outside gene matches: 4. This CDR3 spans 13 amino acids. Germline CDR1 SGHNT, CDR2 YYREEE (reference sequence). CDR3 protein: CASSYRGGHEQYF. In DNA form, the CDR3 reads TGTGCCAGCAGCTACCGGGGGGGACACGAGCAGTACTTC.

This clone was seen just once. This chain links TRBV7-9 with TRBJ2-2; 8 bases are shared with TRBD1. With 1 base clipped from V and 6 bases from J, the junction kept 7 bases outside the gene matches. Germline V lookup: CDR1 SEHNR, CDR2 FQNEAQ (reference sequence). The CDR3 extends over 16 amino acids. In DNA, the CDR3 is TGTGCCAGCAGCTTAGGTGGACAGGGTTTCCCCGGGGAGCTGTTTTTT. Its protein product is CASSLGGQGFPGELFF.

The chain is built from TRBV28 and TRBJ1-2; tentatively, D is TRBD1 (5 bases). Trimming shortened V by 6 bases and J by 4 bases, and 15 bases separated the two germline ends. Germline lookup yields CDR1 MDHEN and CDR2 SYDVKM. This CDR3 spans 14 amino acids. The CDR3 sequence is CASSKLTGTYGYTF. The CDR3 region has the DNA TGTGCCAGCAGCAAATTGACCGGGACCTATGGCTACACCTTC.

This clone has just a few counts. The genes are TRBV7-9 and TRBJ1-6; D not resolved. The germline V gene encodes CDR1 SEHNR and CDR2 FQNEAQ (reference sequence). V dropped 11 bases and J dropped 7 bases, with 6 bases sitting between them. This CDR3 has 10 residues. The CDR3: CALGNSPLHF. As DNA, the CDR3 is TGTGCCCTCGGGAATTCACCCCTCCACTTT.

This clone was seen a handful of times. The chain is built from TRBV28 and TRBJ2-7, with TRBD1 identical over 9 bases. Germline assignment: CDR1 MDHEN and CDR2 SYDVKM. CDR3 length: 13 amino acids. With V trimmed by 8 bases and J by 2 bases, 4 bases remained unmatched. CDR3 region: CASEGQGPYEQYF. CDR3 in DNA: TGTGCCAGCGAGGGACAGGGACCCTACGAGCAGTACTTC.

This sequence joins TRBV5-6 and TRBJ1-2; D remains unclear. CDR3 length: 18 residues. Trimming cost V 3 bases and J 5 bases, with 26 bases left between them. Looked up from germline, CDR1 is SGHDT and CDR2 is YYEEEE. This CDR3 reads CASSSDAADPPILYGYTF. For the CDR3, the DNA is TGTGCCAGCAGCTCAGACGCGGCAGACCCACCTATACTTTATGGCTACACCTTC. The complete variable domain, with remaining parts taken from reference TRBV5-6 and TRBJ1-2, reads DAGVTQSPTHLIKTRGQQVTLRCSPKSGHDTVSWYQQALGQGPQFIFQYYEEEERQRGNFPDRFSGHQFPNYSSELNVNALLLGDSALYLCASSSDAADPPILYGYTFGSGTRLTVV.

The genes are TRBV5-5 and TRBJ2-7; TRBD1 agrees at 12 bases. The trim removed 1 base at V and 7 bases at J, leaving 6 bases unmatched. Germline V gene sequence: CDR1 SGHKS, CDR2 YYEKEE (reference sequence). This CDR3 is 15 amino acids long. CDR3 sequence: CASSLPGTGGKEQYF. As DNA, the CDR3 is TGTGCCAGCAGCTTGCCCGGGACAGGGGGCAAAGAGCAGTACTTC.

This clone showed up just a few times. The V gene is TRBV19, the J gene TRBJ1-2; D uncertain. CDR1 and CDR2 from the germline V gene are LNHDA and SQIVND (reference sequence). CDR3 size: 13 residues. The V and J ends lost 7 bases and 4 bases respectively, with 13 bases between them. Here the CDR3 reads CASTSPLVYGYTF. CDR3 bases: TGTGCCAGTACCTCCCCGTTAGTCTATGGCTACACCTTC.

The V gene is TRBV6-5, the J gene TRBJ2-2, with D possibly being TRBD1 or TRBD2 (5 bases each). CDR1 is MNHEY and CDR2 is SVGAGI in the germline V gene. V was pared by 1 base and J by 8 bases, with 11 bases between. The CDR3 consists of 14 residues. The CDR3 is CASSYYVGVGELFF. The CDR3 DNA reads TGTGCCAGCAGTTACTACGTGGGGGTTGGGGAGCTGTTTTTT.

The genes are TRBV7-9 and TRBJ1-2; no firm D call. The CDR3 loop spans 13 amino acids. The V end was cut by 4 bases, the J end by 3 bases, with 9 bases between. In germline, CDR1 is SEHNR, CDR2 FQNEAQ (reference sequence). CDR3 residues: CASSSDGDYGYTF. CDR3 nucleotides: TGTGCCAGCAGCTCCGACGGTGACTATGGCTACACCTTC. Based on the CDR3 plus reference TRBV7-9 and TRBJ1-2, the full variable domain is DTGVSQNPRHKITKRGQNVTFRCDPISEHNRLYWYRQTLGQGPEFLTYFQNEAQLEKSRLLSDRFSAERPKGSFSTLEIQRTEQGDSAMYLCASSSDGDYGYTFGSGTRLTVV.

The gene calls are TRBV5-5 and TRBJ1-2, with unresolved D. Germline V lookup: CDR1 SGHKS, CDR2 YYEKEE (reference sequence). This CDR3 contains 13 residues. V was pared by 0 bases and J by 7 bases, with 10 bases between. For the CDR3, the DNA is TGTGCCAGCAGCTTGGCCATTCCCTCTGGCTACACCTTC. The encoded protein is CASSLAIPSGYTF.

V gene TRBV10-2 combines with J gene TRBJ2-7, with 10 positions matching TRBD1. CDR1 and CDR2 (germline): WSHSY, SAAADI. CDR3 size: 14 residues. V dropped 1 base and J dropped 4; count of bases not matched to a gene: 1. The CDR3 loop reads CASSEWDRGYEQYF. The CDR3, as DNA: TGCGCCAGCAGTGAGTGGGACAGGGGTTACGAGCAGTACTTC.

This chain links TRBV13 with TRBJ2-4; 12 bases are a match to TRBD1. Trimming removed 5 bases from V and 0 bases from J; junction bases left unmatched: 5. Germline-derived CDR1 and CDR2 are PRHDT and FYEKMQ (reference sequence). The CDR3 runs to 17 residues. The CDR3, as DNA: TGTGCCAGCAGCCCCCGGGACAGGGGGCTAGCCAAAAACATTCAGTACTTC. Its protein product is CASSPRDRGLAKNIQYF.

V gene TRBV4-1 combines with J gene TRBJ1-1, with D possibly matching TRBD1 (5 bases). This CDR3 is built from 16 residues. The germline gives CDR1 MGHRA, CDR2 YSYEKL. V was clipped by 1 base and J by 4 bases, with 16 bases between them. CDR3 sequence: CASSQGAFGGPTEAFF. CDR3 in DNA: TGCGCCAGCAGCCAAGGGGCCTTCGGGGGTCCCACTGAAGCTTTCTTT.

The rearrangement links TRBV27 to TRBJ2-6; D is undetermined. With 3 bases removed from V and 0 bases from J, the gap between germline ends came to 18 bases. The CDR3 is 19 amino acids. Germline V gene lookup returns CDR1 MNHEY and CDR2 SMNVEV (reference sequence). In DNA form, the CDR3 reads TGTGCCAGCAGTTTGAGAAGGACGTCGGGTAACTCTGGGGCCAACGTCCTGACTTTC. Protein product: CASSLRRTSGNSGANVLTF.

The chain is built from TRBV4-3 and TRBJ1-4; D remains unclear. Trimming stripped 4 bases from V and 6 bases from J, with 15 bases between. Germline values: CDR1 LGHNA, CDR2 YSLEER. This CDR3 has 15 residues. The DNA for the CDR3 is TGCGCCAGCAGCCCTTTGACTGGAGTGGATGAAAAACTGTTTTTT. Translating it yields CASSPLTGVDEKLFF.

V usage is TRBV7-8 and J usage is TRBJ2-6; no reliable D call. Per the germline V gene, CDR1 is SGHVS and CDR2 is FQNEAQ. Trimming shortened V by 5 bases and J by 0 bases, and 5 bases separated the two germline ends. This CDR3 has 14 amino acids. CDR3 loop: CASSLSSGANVLTF. DNA of the CDR3: TGTGCCAGCAGCCTCAGCTCTGGGGCCAACGTCCTGACTTTC.

This chain links TRBV6-1 with TRBJ2-5, with 11 bases identical to TRBD2. CDR3 length: 16 residues. Looked up from germline, CDR1 is MNHNS and CDR2 is SASEGT. With 2 bases clipped from V and 3 bases from J, the junction kept 5 bases outside the gene matches. The CDR3 spells CASSELRGLAEETQYF. The CDR3 bases are TGTGCCAGCAGTGAACTTAGGGGACTAGCGGAAGAGACCCAGTACTTC.

This chain uses TRBV5-6 with TRBJ2-3; no clear D. V dropped 4 bases and J dropped 5 bases, with 8 bases sitting between them. Germline loops: CDR1 SGHDT, CDR2 YYEEEE. CDR3 size: 12 residues. The CDR3 reads CASSHEIDTQYF. CDR3 nucleotide sequence: TGTGCCAGCAGCCATGAGATAGATACGCAGTATTTT.

This chain links TRBV27 with TRBJ1-4; D remains unclear. This CDR3 is built from 14 residues. The germline V gene encodes CDR1 MNHEY and CDR2 SMNVEV (reference sequence). V was trimmed by 4 bases and J by 6 bases, leaving 12 bases between them. This CDR3 is CASSYLGKDEKLFF. In nucleotides, the CDR3 is TGTGCCAGCAGTTACTTAGGGAAAGATGAAAAACTGTTTTTT.

Regarding this clone: This sample includes further DNA sequences coding for the same CDR3. The CDR3 DNA follows: TGCAGCGTTGAAGATTTGGGAGGCGAGCAGTACTTC. Protein: CSVEDLGGEQYF. The chain links TRBV29-1 to TRBJ2-7; maybe TRBD2 (6 bases). The V gene lost 0 bases and the J gene lost 6 bases, with 9 bases spanning the gap. Germline CDR1 SQVTM, CDR2 ANQGSEA. There are 12 residues in the CDR3.

The rearrangement links TRBV5-6 to TRBJ2-4, with 12 positions matching TRBD2. Germline loops: CDR1 SGHDT, CDR2 YYEEEE. This CDR3 is built from 17 residues. The J segment lost 8 bases and the V segment lost 4 bases, leaving 13 bases of the junction unmatched. The DNA of the CDR3 is TGTGCCAGCAGCGCGGTGACTAGCGGGAGCTGGGGGGACATTCAGTACTTC. Translation gives CASSAVTSGSWGDIQYF.

The chain employs TRBV29-1 and TRBJ2-7, with D possibly matching TRBD1 (6 bases). The CDR3 consists of 15 residues. V lost 0 bases and J 2 bases, leaving 14 bases between the germline ends. Germline assignment: CDR1 SQVTM and CDR2 ANQGSEA. The CDR3 protein is CSVEDRSGVPYEQYF. DNA for the CDR3: TGCAGCGTTGAAGATCGGTCAGGGGTACCCTACGAGCAGTACTTC.

CDR3 DNA sequence: TGTGCCACCAGCAGAGATCTGTCGGCTAACTATGGCTACACCTTC. Encoded protein: CATSRDLSANYGYTF. V usage is TRBV15 and J usage is TRBJ1-2; D gene uncertain. This CDR3 is 15 amino acids long. V lost 0 bases, J lost 0 bases, and 8 bases lay in between. CDR1 and CDR2 (germline): LNHNV, YYDKDF (reference sequence).

This sequence joins TRBV11-2 and TRBJ2-7; D call uncertain. The germline CDR1 and CDR2 sequences are SGHAT and FQNNGV. This CDR3 region has 15 residues. V shed 1 base and J shed 3 bases, with 13 bases lying between them. This CDR3 reads CASSLGLGVNYEQYF. The CDR3 nucleotides are TGTGCCAGCAGCTTAGGTTTAGGCGTAAACTACGAGCAGTACTTC.

The V call is TRBV4-3, the J call TRBJ2-5; TRBD2 matches 7 bases. V trimming: 1 base; J trimming: 4 bases; junction bases outside the gene matches: 15. Looked up from germline, CDR1 is LGHNA and CDR2 is YSLEER. The CDR3 has 18 residues. The CDR3 sequence: CASSQGLESGMRGETQYF. CDR3 nucleotide sequence: TGCGCCAGCAGCCAAGGTCTGGAGAGCGGGATGAGGGGAGAGACCCAGTACTTC.

The J gene is TRBJ1-1, the V gene TRBV4-3; unclear D gene. The germline V gene has CDR1 LGHNA and CDR2 YSLEER. The CDR3 loop spans 15 amino acids. Trimming pared 1 base from V and 0 bases from J, leaving 9 bases between. DNA for the CDR3: TGCGCCAGCAGCCAAGGTACAGTGATGAACACTGAAGCTTTCTTT. It translates to CASSQGTVMNTEAFF.